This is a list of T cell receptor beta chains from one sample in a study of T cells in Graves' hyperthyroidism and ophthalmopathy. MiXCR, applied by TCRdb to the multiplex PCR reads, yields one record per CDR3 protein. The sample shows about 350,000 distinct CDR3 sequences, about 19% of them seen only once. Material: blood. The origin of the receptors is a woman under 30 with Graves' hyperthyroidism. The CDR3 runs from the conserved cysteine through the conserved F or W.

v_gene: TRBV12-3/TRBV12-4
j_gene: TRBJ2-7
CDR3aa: CASSPTSGGVYEQYF

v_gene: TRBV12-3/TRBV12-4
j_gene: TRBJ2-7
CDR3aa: CASSHGGAYEQYF

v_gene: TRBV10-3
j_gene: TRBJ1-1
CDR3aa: CAISEYEQSEAFF

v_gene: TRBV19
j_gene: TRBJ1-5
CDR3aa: CASSFRIRGSNQPQHF

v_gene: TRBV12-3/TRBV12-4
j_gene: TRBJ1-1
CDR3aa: CASRGRGVGTEAFF

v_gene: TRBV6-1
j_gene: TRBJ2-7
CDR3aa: CASSESPGDEQYF

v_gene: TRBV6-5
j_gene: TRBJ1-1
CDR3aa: CASSYLGRENTEAFF

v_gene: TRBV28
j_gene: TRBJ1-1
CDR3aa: CASSLRGINTEAFF

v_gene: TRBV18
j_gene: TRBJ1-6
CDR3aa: CASSPEVPNNSPLHF

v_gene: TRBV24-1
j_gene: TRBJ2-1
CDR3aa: CATSEWDRGTDNEQFF

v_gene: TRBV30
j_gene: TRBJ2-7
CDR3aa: CAWSQGRGEQYF

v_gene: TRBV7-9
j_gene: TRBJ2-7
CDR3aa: CASSLRGGEGEQYF

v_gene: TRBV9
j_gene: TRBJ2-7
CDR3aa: CASSVGALPSAYEQYF

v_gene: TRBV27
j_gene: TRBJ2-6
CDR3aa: CASSLYSRGGANPGANVLTF

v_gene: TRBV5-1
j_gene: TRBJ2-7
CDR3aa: CASSFKQGPYEQYF

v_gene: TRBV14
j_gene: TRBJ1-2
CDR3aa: CASSQVAGLGHGYTF

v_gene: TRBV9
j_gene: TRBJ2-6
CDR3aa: CASSVAPGSGANVLTF

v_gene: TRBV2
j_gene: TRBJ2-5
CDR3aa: CASTAGGARKTQYF

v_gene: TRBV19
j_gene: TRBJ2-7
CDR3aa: CASSIGLATLYEQYF

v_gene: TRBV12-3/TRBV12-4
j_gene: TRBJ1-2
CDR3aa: CASSLGGGRYGYTF

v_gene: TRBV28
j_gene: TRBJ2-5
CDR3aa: CASSLSTSRETQYF

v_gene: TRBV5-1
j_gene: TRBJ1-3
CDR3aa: CASSPGTAGNTIYF

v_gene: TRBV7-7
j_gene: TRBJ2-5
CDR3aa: CASSFGQTQRETQYF

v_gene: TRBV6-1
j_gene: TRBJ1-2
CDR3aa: CASSRDRGFYGYTF

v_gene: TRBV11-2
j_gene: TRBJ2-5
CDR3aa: CASRDPWRGPQETQYF

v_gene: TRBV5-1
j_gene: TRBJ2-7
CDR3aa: CASSFHRTGSYEQYF

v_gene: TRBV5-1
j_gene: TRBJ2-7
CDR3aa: CASSLVADYEQYF

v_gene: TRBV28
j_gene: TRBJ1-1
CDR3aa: CASSGAPNTEAFF

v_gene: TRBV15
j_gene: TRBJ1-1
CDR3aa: CATSDRTGPGTEAFF

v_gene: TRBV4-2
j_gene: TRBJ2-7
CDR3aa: CASSQGTLGVYEQYF

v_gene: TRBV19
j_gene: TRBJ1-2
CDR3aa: CASVHREGGYTF

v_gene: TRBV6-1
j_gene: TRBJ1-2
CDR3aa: CASGSGQLYGYTF

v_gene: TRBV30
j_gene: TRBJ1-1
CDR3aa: CAWKRRTEAFF

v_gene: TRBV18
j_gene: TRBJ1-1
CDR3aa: CASSDPGRRMNTEAFF

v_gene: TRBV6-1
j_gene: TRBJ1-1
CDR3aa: CASSEETGANTEAFF

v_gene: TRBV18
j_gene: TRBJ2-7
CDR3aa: CASSPTGQSYEQYF

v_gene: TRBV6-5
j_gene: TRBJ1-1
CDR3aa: CASSYFWPTKLDF

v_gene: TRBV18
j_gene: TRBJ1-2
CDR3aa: CASSPPNSSGF

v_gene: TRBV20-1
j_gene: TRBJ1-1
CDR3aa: CSARDRDRLNTEAFF

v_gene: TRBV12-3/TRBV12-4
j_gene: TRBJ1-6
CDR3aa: CASSFGRSQSPLHF

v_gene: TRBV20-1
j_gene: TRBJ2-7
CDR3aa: CSAKGDRGWGEQYF

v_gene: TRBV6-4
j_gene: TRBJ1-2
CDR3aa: CASSDGPGRQGAAGANYGYTF

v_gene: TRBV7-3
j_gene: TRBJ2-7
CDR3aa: CASSLTFREDTYEQYF

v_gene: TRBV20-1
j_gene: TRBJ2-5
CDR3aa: CSAPRAETQYF

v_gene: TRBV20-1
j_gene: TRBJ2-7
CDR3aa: CSALRTGDSYEQYF

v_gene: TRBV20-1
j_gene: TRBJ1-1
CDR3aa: CSARAIRTGGMNTEAFF

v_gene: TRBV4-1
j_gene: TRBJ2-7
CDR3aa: CASSQDVRGRIWTEQYF

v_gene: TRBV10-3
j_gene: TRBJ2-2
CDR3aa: CAISERGLDGHTGELFF

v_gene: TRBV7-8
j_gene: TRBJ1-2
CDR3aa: CASSLQQPMDYTF

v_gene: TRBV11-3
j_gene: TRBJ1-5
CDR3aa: CASSLRVGNQPQHF

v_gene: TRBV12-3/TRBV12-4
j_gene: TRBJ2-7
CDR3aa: CASMGLARYEQYF

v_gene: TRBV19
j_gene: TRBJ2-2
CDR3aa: CASSRRDRVYERVTGELFF

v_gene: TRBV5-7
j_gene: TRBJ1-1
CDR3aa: CASSSLQLMNTEAFF

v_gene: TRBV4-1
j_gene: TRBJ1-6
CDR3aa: CASSQTGGDYSPLHF